This TCR beta chain was recovered during a study of OX40 agonist ivuxolimab in advanced cancers. General observations from the study: In CD8+ T cells, expanded clones were on average more numerous than in CD4+.

This CDR3 is 16 amino acids long. CDR1 and CDR2 (germline): SGDLS, YYNGEE. V gave up 1 base and J gave up 0 bases, with 8 bases separating them. This table comes from immunoSEQ multiplex PCR, and its TCRdb copy is limited to in-frame clones, with some not included. The sample includes 65,000 to 100,000 clones, approximately 92% seen only once; the top ten take around 6.5%. Points on this clone: The target antigen is unknown.

The V gene is TRBV9, the J gene TRBJ2-6; unclear D gene. The sequence was collected from an adult with an advanced solid tumor such as melanoma, head and neck, liver or kidney cancer. Sequenced material: CD4+ or CD8+ T cells sorted from blood, taken in a trial of the OX40 agonist ivuxolimab. The chain's CDR3 is CASSVSIPSGANVLTF. CDR3 in DNA: TGTGCCAGCAGCGTATCCATACCCTCTGGGGCCAACGTCCTGACTTTC. Full variable domain (rest looked up from reference TRBV9 and TRBJ2-6): DSGVTQTPKHLITATGQRVTLRCSPRSGDLSVYWYQQSLDQGLQFLIQYYNGEERAKGNILERFSAQQFPDLHSELNLSSLELGDSALYFCASSVSIPSGANVLTFGAGSRLTVL.